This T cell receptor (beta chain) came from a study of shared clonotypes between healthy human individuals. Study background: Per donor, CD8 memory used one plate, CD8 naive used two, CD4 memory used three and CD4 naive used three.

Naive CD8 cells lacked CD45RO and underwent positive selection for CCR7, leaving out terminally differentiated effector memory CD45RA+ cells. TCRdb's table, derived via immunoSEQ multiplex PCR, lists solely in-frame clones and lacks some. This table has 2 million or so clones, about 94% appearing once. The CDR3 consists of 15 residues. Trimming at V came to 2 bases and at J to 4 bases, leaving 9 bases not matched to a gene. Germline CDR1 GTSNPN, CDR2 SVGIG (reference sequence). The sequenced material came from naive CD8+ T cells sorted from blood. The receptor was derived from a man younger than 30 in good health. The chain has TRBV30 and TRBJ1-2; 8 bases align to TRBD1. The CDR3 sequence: CAWSRPSGGAYGYTF. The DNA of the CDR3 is TGTGCCTGGAGTCGGCCATCAGGGGGCGCCTATGGCTACACCTTC. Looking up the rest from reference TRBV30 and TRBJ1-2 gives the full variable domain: SQTIHQWPATLVQPVGSPLSLECTVEGTSNPNLYWYRQAAGRGLQLLFYSVGIGQISSEVPQNLSASRPQDRQFILSSKKLLLSDSGFYLCAWSRPSGGAYGYTFGSGTRLTVV.